The 31 T cell receptor beta chains below all came from one sample that was sequenced in a study of T cells after posttransplantation cyclophosphamide. Using immunoSEQ multiplex PCR, the repertoire was profiled, and TCRdb retains in-frame clones only, with some absent. This sample has approximately 45,000 clones, with about 91% found just once. Sequencing used PBMCs. All receptors derive from a woman aged 50 to 65 in good health and a related stem cell transplant donor.

The rearrangement links TRBV9 to TRBJ2-1; 11 bases agree with TRBD2. The CDR3 extends over 16 amino acids. Trimming took 3 bases from V and 7 from J; bases not matched to a gene: 9. Germline loops: CDR1 SGDLS, CDR2 YYNGEE. In DNA form, the CDR3 reads TGTGCCAGCAGCGCAGTAGCGGGAGGGCCGAGGAATGAGCAGTTCTTC. Its translation: CASSAVAGGPRNEQFF.

The gene calls are TRBV7-9 and TRBJ2-7; D perhaps matches TRBD2 (5 bases). The ends were cut back, 5 bases at V and 1 base at J, with 12 bases in the middle. CDR3 size: 14 residues. Germline V gene sequence: CDR1 SEHNR, CDR2 FQNEAQ (reference sequence). DNA of the CDR3: TGTGCCAGCAGCCCGGAGGCGAAGTCCTACGAGCAGTACTTC. Translated: CASSPEAKSYEQYF.

CDR3 protein: CASTQGCSEQYF. DNA for the CDR3: TGTGCCAGCACCCAGGGATGCTCCGAGCAGTACTTC. The J gene is TRBJ2-7, the V gene TRBV21-1; the listed D gene, TRBD1, was not tested against the DNA. TRBV21-1 is assigned pseudogene status. The CDR3 is 12 amino acids.

The rearrangement uses TRBV5-4 and TRBJ2-1; weak D call: TRBD1 (6 bases). This CDR3 has 13 residues. With 7 bases removed from V and 1 base from J, the gap between germline ends came to 9 bases. Germline values: CDR1 SGHNT, CDR2 YYREEE (reference sequence). CDR3 region: CASRQESYNEQFF. The DNA for the CDR3 is TGTGCCAGCCGACAGGAATCCTACAATGAGCAGTTCTTC.

This chain joins TRBV2 and TRBJ2-5; 7 bases line up with TRBD2. CDR1 and CDR2 (germline): SNHLY, FYNNEI. After removal of 0 bases from V and 4 bases from J, the junction contained 8 bases not matched to a gene. The CDR3 length is 16 residues. CDR3 sequence reads: CASSEATSWGGETQYF. The CDR3 nucleotides read TGTGCCAGCAGTGAAGCGACTAGTTGGGGGGGAGAGACCCAGTACTTC.

The V gene is TRBV18, the J gene TRBJ1-1, with 7 positions matching TRBD1. V shed 0 bases, J shed 8 bases, and the junction held 6 bases outside the gene matches. The CDR3 is 14 residues long. The germline V gene has CDR1 KGHSH and CDR2 LQKENI. CDR3 nucleotide sequence: TGTGCCAGCTCACCACCGGGGACAGCTTTCGAAGCTTTCTTT. It specifies CASSPPGTAFEAFF.

This clone was counted a single time. The chain carries TRBV4-1 and TRBJ1-5, with D perhaps matching TRBD1 (6 bases). Trimming removed 3 bases from V and 0 bases from J, with 15 bases in between. Germline V gene sequence: CDR1 MGHRA, CDR2 YSYEKL. The length of the CDR3 is 17 residues. The CDR3 bases are TGCGCCAGCAGCCACGTTGGACAGAAAGATAGCAATCAGCCCCAGCATTTT. The encoded protein is CASSHVGQKDSNQPQHF.

In regard to this clone: At one end the junction does not follow the germline gene, possibly because of a read error. In the same sample, other DNA sequences code for this CDR3. The chain links TRBV19 to TRBJ1-6, with 7 positions matching TRBD1. This CDR3 has 14 amino acids. From germline, CDR1 is LNHDA and CDR2 SQIVND (reference sequence). The CDR3 nucleotides read TGTGCCAGTAGTAGCGGGACAGCAAATTCCCCCCTCCACTTT. Translated: CASSSGTANSPLHF.

This clone was recorded only once. The J gene is TRBJ2-7, the V gene TRBV27, with TRBD1 matching over 9 bases. With 6 bases clipped from V and 2 bases from J, the junction kept 5 bases outside the gene matches. Germline V lookup: CDR1 MNHEY, CDR2 SMNVEV (reference sequence). The CDR3 sequence is 14 residues long. The CDR3 reads CASRGQGMPYEQYF. CDR3 nucleotides: TGTGCCAGCAGGGGACAGGGCATGCCCTACGAGCAGTACTTC.

This chain joins TRBV10-1 and TRBJ1-4; the D gene is possibly TRBD1 (5 bases). The germline CDR1 and CDR2 sequences are WNHNN and SYGVQD (reference sequence). With 3 bases removed from V and 6 bases from J, the gap between germline ends came to 11 bases. CDR3 length equals 14 residues. CDR3 in amino acids: CASSDGRVDEKLFF. CDR3 bases: TGCGCCAGCAGTGACGGCAGGGTTGATGAAAAACTGTTTTTT.

The V and J genes are TRBV27 and TRBJ1-6, with D maybe TRBD1 (6 bases). The ends were cut back, 7 bases at V and 6 bases at J, with 19 bases in the middle. CDR1 and CDR2 (germline): MNHEY, SMNVEV (reference sequence). The CDR3 has 16 residues. The DNA of the CDR3 is TGTGCCAGCATCGCCACAGGGCGAGGGTTTAATTCACCCCTCCACTTT. Encoded protein: CASIATGRGFNSPLHF.

The rearrangement links TRBV19 to TRBJ1-1; D is ambiguous. This CDR3 has 13 amino acids. V gave up 6 bases and J gave up 3 bases, with 11 bases separating them. CDR1 LNHDA and CDR2 SQIVND come from the germline V gene (reference sequence). The CDR3 sequence: CASRGRGDTEAFF. CDR3 in DNA: TGTGCCAGTAGAGGCCGAGGTGACACTGAAGCTTTCTTT.

V and J are TRBV27 and TRBJ1-4; 11 bases match TRBD1. This CDR3 contains 16 residues. Unmatched junction bases numbered 15, after V lost 10 bases and J lost 8 bases. Germline-derived CDR1 and CDR2 are MNHEY and SMNVEV (reference sequence). The CDR3 bases are TGTGCCACCCCCCCCGCGGGACAGGGGGGCCAGGAAAAACTGTTTTTT. Amino acids: CATPPAGQGGQEKLFF. The entire variable domain, with the rest obtained from reference TRBV27 and TRBJ1-4, is as follows: EAQVTQNPRYLITVTGKKLTVTCSQNMNHEYMSWYRQDPGLGLRQIYYSMNVEVTDKGDVPEGYKVSRKEKRNFPLILESPSPNQTSLYFCATPPAGQGGQEKLFFGSGTQLSVL.

The chain has TRBV4-1 and TRBJ2-1, with 10 bases fitting TRBD2. Germline lookup yields CDR1 MGHRA and CDR2 YSYEKL. The length of the CDR3 is 16 residues. The J segment lost 4 bases and the V segment lost 3 bases, leaving 6 bases of the junction unmatched. Written as DNA, the CDR3 is TGCGCCAGCAGCCACACCTCTAGCGGGAGATACAATGAGCAGTTCTTC. It translates to CASSHTSSGRYNEQFF.

The CDR3 region has the DNA TGTGCCAGCAGCAATTGTGGGACTCTGAATGAGCAGTTCTTC. Its translation is CASSNCGTLNEQFF. The V gene is TRBV21-1, the J gene TRBJ2-1; TRBD2 is the table's D call and was not checked against the DNA. TRBV21-1 is described as a pseudogene. The CDR3 length is 14 residues.

This clone was recorded only once. The chain joins TRBV7-6 to TRBJ1-2; TRBD1 agrees at 7 bases. J gave up 1 base and V 5 bases, and 4 bases lay outside the gene matches. This CDR3 is built from 14 residues. Germline V gene lookup returns CDR1 SGHVS and CDR2 FNYEAQ. CDR3 DNA: TGTGCCAGCAGCACAGGGGTTGTTAACTATGGCTACACCTTC. It translates to CASSTGVVNYGYTF.

The chain combines TRBV2 with TRBJ2-7, with D maybe TRBD1 (6 bases). This CDR3 comprises 15 residues. Per the germline V gene, CDR1 is SNHLY and CDR2 is FYNNEI. The germline V and J ends were trimmed by 6 bases and 0 bases, with 15 bases remaining between them. The CDR3 spells CASRGDTGFSYEQYF. DNA for the CDR3: TGTGCCAGCAGGGGGGACACCGGTTTCTCCTACGAGCAGTACTTC.

The chain uses TRBV9 and TRBJ1-2, with 8 bases fitting TRBD1. After removal of 6 bases from V and 8 bases from J, the junction contained 15 bases not matched to a gene. This CDR3 is 15 amino acids long. Germline CDR1 is SGDLS and CDR2 is YYNGEE. Written as DNA, the CDR3 is TGTGCCAGCAAGTCCGGGACAGGCTCACCCCCCGGCTACACCTTC. This translates into CASKSGTGSPPGYTF.

V usage is TRBV27 and J usage is TRBJ2-3; possible D gene TRBD2, 5 bases. Germline lookup yields CDR1 MNHEY and CDR2 SMNVEV (reference sequence). The CDR3 runs to 15 residues. V lost 5 bases and J 1 base, leaving 13 bases between the germline ends. CDR3 DNA: TGTGCCAGCAGTGCCCCCGCTAGCCGCACAGATACGCAGTATTTT. Translated, it gives CASSAPASRTDTQYF.

The V call is TRBV5-1, the J call TRBJ1-2; 7 nucleotides match TRBD1. Trimming took 3 bases from V and 1 from J; bases not matched to a gene: 3. Per the germline V gene, CDR1 is SGHRS and CDR2 is YFSETQ. The CDR3 length is 14 residues. CDR3 coding DNA: TGCGCCAGCAGCTCTAGACAGGGTAACTATGGCTACACCTTC. This translates into CASSSRQGNYGYTF.

The chain combines TRBV6-8 with TRBJ2-3; a possible D gene is TRBD1 (5 bases). The CDR3 runs 14 residues. Germline V lookup: CDR1 MNHGY, CDR2 SAAAGT. Trimming stripped 3 bases from V and 4 bases from J, with 11 bases between. CDR3 sequence: CASSYEAGPDTQYF. Here the CDR3 DNA reads TGTGCCAGCAGTTATGAGGCAGGGCCAGATACGCAGTATTTT.

The chain combines TRBV29-1 with TRBJ2-7; TRBD2 matches 10 bases. The junction had 5 bases not matched to a gene; V was cut back by 6 bases and J by 3 bases. Germline V gene sequence: CDR1 SQVTM, CDR2 ANQGSEA. The CDR3 contains 13 residues. Here the CDR3 reads CSVGSGGDYEQYF. DNA of the CDR3: TGCAGCGTGGGGAGCGGGGGGGACTACGAGCAGTACTTC.

The V and J genes are TRBV14 and TRBJ1-1, with D hard to call. V was clipped by 4 bases and J by 11 bases, with 17 bases between them. The CDR3 contains 13 residues. Germline CDR1 SGHDN, CDR2 FVKESK. The DNA for the CDR3 is TGTGCCAGCAGCCGAGGCTCGGGGAGGATGGCTTTCTTT. This gives the protein CASSRGSGRMAFF.

This chain connects TRBV5-1 to TRBJ2-1, with TRBD2 identical over 10 bases. Unmatched junction bases numbered 9, after V lost 0 bases and J lost 0 bases. Germline CDR1 reads SGHRS; CDR2 reads YFSETQ. This CDR3 has 19 amino acids. CDR3 region: CASSLVGGLASYSYNEQFF. The CDR3 coding sequence is TGCGCCAGCAGCTTGGTGGGGGGACTAGCGAGTTACTCCTACAATGAGCAGTTCTTC.

The chain has TRBV5-1 and TRBJ2-7, with a possible D match to TRBD1 (6 bases). This CDR3 is built from 16 residues. From germline, CDR1 is SGHRS and CDR2 YFSETQ. V gave up 0 bases and J gave up 2 bases, with 15 bases separating them. The CDR3 loop is CASSLDEGDPTYEQYF. The CDR3 bases are TGCGCCAGCAGCTTGGATGAGGGGGACCCTACCTACGAGCAGTACTTC.

The rearrangement links TRBV28 to TRBJ2-1; 8 bases agree with TRBD1. Germline CDR1 and CDR2: MDHEN and SYDVKM. J was trimmed by 2 bases and V by 6 bases; bases with no gene match: 9. The CDR3 length is 16 residues. This CDR3 reads CASSNNRDRTYNEQFF. The CDR3 DNA is TGTGCCAGCAGCAATAACCGGGACAGGACCTACAATGAGCAGTTCTTC. The whole variable domain, filled in from reference TRBV28 and TRBJ2-1, reads DVKVTQSSRYLVKRTGEKVFLECVQDMDHENMFWYRQDPGLGLRLIYFSYDVKMKEKGDIPEGYSVSREKKERFSLILESASTNQTSMYLCASSNNRDRTYNEQFFGPGTRLTVL.

This chain connects TRBV7-2 to TRBJ1-2; possibly TRBD1 for D (6 bases). V lost 0 bases and J lost 3, with 14 bases in between. Germline assignment: CDR1 SGHTA and CDR2 FQGNSA. This CDR3 has 16 amino acids. The CDR3 spells CASSLALPGADYGYTF. In nucleotides, the CDR3 is TGTGCCAGCAGCTTAGCGCTTCCAGGGGCAGACTATGGCTACACCTTC. The whole variable domain, filled in from reference TRBV7-2 and TRBJ1-2, reads GAGVSQSPSNKVTEKGKDVELRCDPISGHTALYWYRQSLGQGLEFLIYFQGNSAPDKSGLPSDRFSAERTGGSVSTLTIQRTQQEDSAVYLCASSLALPGADYGYTFGSGTRLTVV.

The rearrangement uses TRBV5-1 and TRBJ1-1, with a weak D call TRBD1 (6 bases). V dropped 2 bases and J dropped 2 bases, with 13 bases sitting between them. The germline V gene has CDR1 SGHRS and CDR2 YFSETQ. There are 15 residues in the CDR3. CDR3 in amino acids: CASSLNRATNTEAFF. The CDR3 nucleotides read TGCGCCAGCAGCTTAAACAGGGCAACAAACACTGAAGCTTTCTTT.

This chain connects TRBV10-3 to TRBJ2-1; D may be TRBD2 (5 bases). CDR1 and CDR2 from the germline V gene are ENHRY and SYGVKD. The CDR3 sequence is 13 residues long. V dropped 5 bases and J dropped 8 bases, with 13 bases sitting between them. The CDR3 loop is CAISRTVSDEQFF. Here the CDR3 DNA reads TGTGCCATCAGTAGGACTGTATCGGATGAGCAGTTCTTC.

The rearrangement links TRBV7-9 to TRBJ2-7; no reliable D call. Germline V gives CDR1 SEHNR, CDR2 FQNEAQ (reference sequence). Trimming stripped 0 bases from V and 3 bases from J, with 9 bases between. CDR3 length: 14 amino acids. The CDR3 region is CASSLASGGYEQYF. The CDR3 bases are TGTGCCAGCAGCTTAGCCTCGGGTGGCTACGAGCAGTACTTC.

This chain uses TRBV10-2 with TRBJ2-3; 15 bases fit TRBD2. The CDR3 is 17 residues long. Germline V CDR1 and CDR2: WSHSY, SAAADI. V shed 4 bases, J shed 3 bases, and the junction held 5 bases outside the gene matches. DNA for the CDR3: TGCGCCAGCAGTGGGACTAGCGGGAGGGAGGCGACAGATACGCAGTATTTT. Its translation is CASSGTSGREATDTQYF.